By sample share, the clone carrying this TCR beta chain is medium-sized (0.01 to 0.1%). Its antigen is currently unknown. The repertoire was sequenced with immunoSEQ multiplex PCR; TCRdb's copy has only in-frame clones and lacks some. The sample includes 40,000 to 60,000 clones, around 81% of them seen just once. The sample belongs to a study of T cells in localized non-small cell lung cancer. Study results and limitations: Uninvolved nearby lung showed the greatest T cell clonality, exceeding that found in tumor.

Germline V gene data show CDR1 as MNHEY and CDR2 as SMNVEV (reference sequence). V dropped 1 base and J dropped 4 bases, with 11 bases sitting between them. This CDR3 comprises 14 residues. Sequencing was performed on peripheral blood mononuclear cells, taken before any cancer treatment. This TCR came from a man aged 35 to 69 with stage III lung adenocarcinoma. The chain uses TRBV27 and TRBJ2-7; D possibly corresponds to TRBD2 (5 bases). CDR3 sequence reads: CASSLLGSPYEQYF. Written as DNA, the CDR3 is TGTGCCAGCAGTTTATTGGGGAGTCCATACGAGCAGTACTTC.